The source of this T cell receptor (beta chain) is a study of T cells in Graves' hyperthyroidism and ophthalmopathy. This CDR3 is built from 17 residues. The V gene's germline CDR1 is SGHAT and CDR2 FQNNGV. The V segment lost 4 bases and the J segment 0 bases; nucleotides outside the gene matches: 7. At least ten counts were recorded for this clonotype. The source material, RNA transcripts, was used to amplify TCR beta CDR3 regions. HTBI primers were used for first-round RT-PCR of the TCR CDR3. TCRdb re-derived calls from the multiplex PCR reads in MiXCR, one entry per CDR3 protein. Here the sample spans about 640,000 distinct CDR3 sequences, less than 25% being singletons.

The gene calls are TRBV11-2 and TRBJ1-3, with 9 positions matching TRBD1. Sequencing used blood. The receptor's source is a man aged 25 to 40 with Graves' ophthalmopathy. CDR3 region: CASSWMGQGASGNTIYF. In nucleotides, the CDR3 is TGTGCCAGCAGCTGGATGGGACAGGGCGCCTCTGGAAACACCATATATTTT.